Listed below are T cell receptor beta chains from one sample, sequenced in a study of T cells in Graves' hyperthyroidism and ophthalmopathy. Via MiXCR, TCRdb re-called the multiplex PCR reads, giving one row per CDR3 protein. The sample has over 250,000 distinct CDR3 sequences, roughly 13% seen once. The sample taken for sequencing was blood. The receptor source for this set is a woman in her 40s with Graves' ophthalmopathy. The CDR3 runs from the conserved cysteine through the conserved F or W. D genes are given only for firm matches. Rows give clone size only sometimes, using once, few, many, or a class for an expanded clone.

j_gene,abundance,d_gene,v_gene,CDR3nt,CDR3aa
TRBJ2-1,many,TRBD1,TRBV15,TGTGCCACCAGCAGTAGAAGGGGGCTGGGTAATGAGCAGTTCTTC,CATSSRRGLGNEQFF
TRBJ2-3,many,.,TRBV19,TGTGCCACCCCTGGGGGCAGTAGCACAGATACGCAGTATTTT,CATPGGSSTDTQYF
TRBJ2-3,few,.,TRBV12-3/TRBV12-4,TGTGCCAGCAGTCCGTCTATCACAGATACGCAGTATTTT,CASSPSITDTQYF
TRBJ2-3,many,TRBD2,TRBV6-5,TGTGCCAGCAGTTATCTAGCGGAGGGGCGAGATACGCAGTATTTT,CASSYLAEGRDTQYF
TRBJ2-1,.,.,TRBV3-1,TGTGCCAGCAGCCAAGATAAGACAGGTGCTCGCTCCTACAATGAGCAGTTCTTC,CASSQDKTGARSYNEQFF
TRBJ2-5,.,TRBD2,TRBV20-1,TGCAGTGCTATCCGACTAGCGGGGGATCGGGAGACCCAGTACTTC,CSAIRLAGDRETQYF
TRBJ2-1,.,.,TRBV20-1,TGCAGTGCTAACGGTGGGGCCGACCTCAGCTCCTACAATGAGCAGTTCTTC,CSANGGADLSSYNEQFF
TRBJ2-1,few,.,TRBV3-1,TGTGCCAGCAGCCTACCGTCCGGTGAGCAGTTCTTC,CASSLPSGEQFF
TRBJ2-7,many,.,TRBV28,TGTGCCAGCAGTCCACTCTCGTTCCAGGCCTACGAGCAGTACTTC,CASSPLSFQAYEQYF
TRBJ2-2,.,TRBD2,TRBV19,TGTGCCAGTAGTGCCCAGGGACTAGCGGGTAACGCGAACACCGGGGAGCTGTTTTTT,CASSAQGLAGNANTGELFF
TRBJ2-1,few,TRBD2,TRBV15,TGTGCCACCGGGCTACTAGCGGGCCCTTCCAATGAGCAGTTCTTC,CATGLLAGPSNEQFF
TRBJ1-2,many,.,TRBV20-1,TGCAGTGCATCGACAGTGGGCTATGGCTACACCTTC,CSASTVGYGYTF
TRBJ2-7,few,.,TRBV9,TGTGCCAGCAGCGTAAGCGCTGGTCGTGTGGGGGGAGCAGGCGAGCAGTACTTC,CASSVSAGRVGGAGEQYF